Listed here are 27 T cell receptor beta chains from one sample, sequenced in a study of shared clonotypes between healthy human individuals. Only in-frame clones appear in the TCRdb table, and some are missing; sequencing was by immunoSEQ multiplex PCR. The sample holds about 2.1 million clones, 93% seen once. Terminally differentiated effector memory CD45RA+ cells were left out of the naive CD8 fraction, which was CD45RO-negative and positively selected for CCR7. The material sequenced was naive CD8+ T cells from PBMCs. These receptors were collected from a young man in good health. Some clones in this sample may be carry-over from other donors' samples.

As for this clone: The sample has other DNA sequences that encode this CDR3 too. The chain is built from TRBV6-5 and TRBJ1-1, with 9 bases matching TRBD1. The CDR3 is 14 residues long. CDR1 is MNHEY, CDR2 SVGAGI, per germline. V lost 4 bases to trimming and J lost 1 base; unmatched junction nucleotides: 1. CDR3 DNA: TGTGCCAGCAGTTTGGACAGGGGGAACACTGAAGCTTTCTTT. This translates into CASSLDRGNTEAFF.

The J gene is TRBJ2-4, the V gene TRBV5-6; D may match TRBD1 or TRBD2 (5 bases each). The ends were cut back, 5 bases at V and 5 bases at J, with 14 bases in the middle. This CDR3 is 14 amino acids long. Germline V gene sequence: CDR1 SGHDT, CDR2 YYEEEE. The chain's CDR3 is CASRNLLGENIQYF. CDR3 in DNA: TGTGCCAGCAGGAACCTCTTGGGGGAAAACATTCAGTACTTC. Drawing the rest from reference TRBV5-6 and TRBJ2-4, the complete variable domain is DAGVTQSPTHLIKTRGQQVTLRCSPKSGHDTVSWYQQALGQGPQFIFQYYEEEERQRGNFPDRFSGHQFPNYSSELNVNALLLGDSALYLCASRNLLGENIQYFGAGTRLSVL.

The chain carries TRBV7-9 and TRBJ2-7; 9 positions match TRBD2. V shed 1 base and J 3 bases; nucleotides not matched to a gene: 7. The CDR3 runs 16 residues. The germline V gene has CDR1 SEHNR and CDR2 FQNEAQ (reference sequence). Written as DNA, the CDR3 is TGTGCCAGCAGCTTAGGGCTAGCGGGACGACTCTACGAGCAGTACTTC. Residues: CASSLGLAGRLYEQYF.

About this clone itself: The same CDR3 is also encoded by other DNA sequences in this sample. The rearrangement joins TRBV9 to TRBJ2-1; 12 bases are shared with TRBD2. Germline lookup yields CDR1 SGDLS and CDR2 YYNGEE. V was clipped by 1 base and J by 2 bases; unmatched bases: 1. The CDR3 is 16 residues long. The CDR3 bases are TGTGCCAGCAGCGTAAGACTAGCGGGAGCCTACAATGAGCAGTTCTTC. This gives the protein CASSVRLAGAYNEQFF.

The chain is built from TRBV28 and TRBJ2-7, with D perhaps given as TRBD1 or TRBD2 (5 bases each). From germline, CDR1 is MDHEN and CDR2 SYDVKM. V dropped 4 bases and J dropped 4 bases, with 14 bases sitting between them. The CDR3 has 14 residues. The CDR3 loop is CASSSRRGVYEQYF. The CDR3 coding sequence is TGTGCCAGCAGTTCAAGGAGAGGGGTTTACGAGCAGTACTTC.

This clone was observed a handful of times. Other DNA sequences of this sample code for an identical CDR3. This chain links TRBV27 with TRBJ2-7; no reliable D call. The ends were cut back, 2 bases at V and 0 bases at J, with 8 bases in the middle. The CDR3 length is 14 residues. The germline gives CDR1 MNHEY, CDR2 SMNVEV (reference sequence). CDR3 coding DNA: TGTGCCAGCAGTTTAAGGGCTAGCTCCTACGAGCAGTACTTC. Its protein is CASSLRASSYEQYF.

V is TRBV7-2 and J is TRBJ2-2; D perhaps matches TRBD1 (5 bases). This CDR3 region has 11 residues. V was cut by 10 bases and J by 6 bases, with 9 bases left in between. CDR1 is SGHTA and CDR2 is FQGNSA in the germline V gene. The CDR3 loop reads CATAGSGELFF. CDR3 bases: TGTGCCACGGCAGGGTCCGGGGAGCTGTTTTTT.

The rearrangement links TRBV6-1 to TRBJ2-1; D may correspond to TRBD1 or TRBD2 (5 bases each). The CDR3 covers 14 residues. The germline V gene encodes CDR1 MNHNS and CDR2 SASEGT. Deletions cut 3 bases from V and 4 bases from J, with 10 bases between. CDR3 nucleotide sequence: TGTGCCAGCAGTGAGGGGGACGGTTACAATGAGCAGTTCTTC. Amino acids: CASSEGDGYNEQFF.

This clone has a single count. Just one base apart from a much larger clone, this may be a read error. This same CDR3 is encoded by further DNA sequences in the sample. The chain links TRBV5-1 to TRBJ1-1; D is undetermined. Germline V gives CDR1 SGHRS, CDR2 YFSETQ. V was cut by 3 bases and J by 1 base, with 4 bases left in between. The CDR3 totals 12 residues. CDR3 in DNA: TGCGCCAGCAGCTCGGGGAACACTGAAGCTTTCTTT. This sequence encodes CASSSGNTEAFF.

The chain employs TRBV18 and TRBJ2-7; D is undetermined. The CDR3 contains 11 residues. Trimming removed 0 bases at V and 5 bases at J, with 2 bases between. The germline V gene encodes CDR1 KGHSH and CDR2 LQKENI. CDR3 nucleotides: TGTGCCAGCTCACCACCGGACGAGCAGTACTTC. Protein sequence: CASSPPDEQYF.

The genes are TRBV19 and TRBJ1-1; D gene uncertain. Germline V gene sequence: CDR1 LNHDA, CDR2 SQIVND (reference sequence). V shed 6 bases and J shed 0 bases, with 11 bases lying between them. This CDR3 is 14 amino acids long. CDR3 nucleotide sequence: TGTGCCAGTAGACCCGGTGGCATGAACACTGAAGCTTTCTTT. Amino acid sequence: CASRPGGMNTEAFF.

The rearrangement joins TRBV7-9 to TRBJ1-2; D gene uncertain. V gave up 4 bases and J gave up 0 bases, with 9 bases separating them. Per germline, CDR1 SEHNR and CDR2 FQNEAQ (reference sequence). The CDR3 is 14 residues long. The DNA of the CDR3 is TGTGCCAGCAGCTCAGCACTGCCTAACTATGGCTACACCTTC. It translates to CASSSALPNYGYTF.

The chain couples TRBV7-6 to TRBJ2-5; tentative D call: TRBD2 (6 bases). V dropped 5 bases and J dropped 4 bases, with 11 bases sitting between them. This CDR3 has 13 residues. Germline loops: CDR1 SGHVS, CDR2 FNYEAQ. In nucleotides, the CDR3 is TGTGCCAGCAGCCCGACTAGGGGAGAGACCCAGTACTTC. Its translation: CASSPTRGETQYF.

This chain joins TRBV28 and TRBJ2-7; 11 nucleotides match TRBD2. Germline V gene sequence: CDR1 MDHEN, CDR2 SYDVKM. The CDR3 is 17 amino acids. J was trimmed by 6 bases and V by 5 bases; bases with no gene match: 15. CDR3 nucleotide sequence: TGTGCCAGCAGTCCGGCCCGACTAGCGGGGCTATTGGTCGAGCAGTACTTC. It codes for CASSPARLAGLLVEQYF.

This rearrangement joins TRBV28 to TRBJ2-1, with D hard to call. The germline CDR1 and CDR2 sequences are MDHEN and SYDVKM. V was cut by 3 bases and J by 8 bases, with 14 bases left in between. This CDR3 contains 14 residues. Written as DNA, the CDR3 is TGTGCCAGCAGTTTTGGTCTACAGATGGATGAGCAGTTCTTC. Translation: CASSFGLQMDEQFF.

V is TRBV25-1 and J is TRBJ1-1, with D possibly being TRBD1 (6 bases). V lost 6 bases and J 3 bases, leaving 14 bases between the germline ends. This CDR3 is built from 14 residues. In germline, CDR1 is MGHDK, CDR2 SYGVNS. The CDR3 reads CASREGVGYTEAFF. CDR3 bases: TGTGCCAGCAGAGAGGGGGTGGGGTACACTGAAGCTTTCTTT. Together with reference TRBV25-1 and TRBJ1-1, the CDR3 gives the full variable domain: EADIYQTPRYLVIGTGKKITLECSQTMGHDKMYWYQQDPGMELHLIHYSYGVNSTEKGDLSSESTVSRIRTEHFPLTLESARPSHTSQYLCASREGVGYTEAFFGQGTRLTVV.

The chain carries TRBV9 and TRBJ2-1; D is unclear. Germline V CDR1 and CDR2: SGDLS, YYNGEE. CDR3 length: 15 amino acids. The V gene lost 0 bases and the J gene lost 5 bases, with 12 bases spanning the gap. CDR3 DNA: TGTGCCAGCAGCGTAGGTAGGACCCTAAACAATGAGCAGTTCTTC. Amino acid sequence: CASSVGRTLNNEQFF.

This chain uses TRBV29-1 with TRBJ2-4; D unclear. V lost 5 bases to trimming and J lost 5 bases, with 7 bases between them. Germline V gives CDR1 SQVTM, CDR2 ANQGSEA. This CDR3 is built from 11 residues. CDR3 in DNA: TGCAGCGTTTTAAGCCAAAACATTCAGTACTTC. It translates to CSVLSQNIQYF.

The chain couples TRBV6-5 to TRBJ1-1; possibly TRBD1 for D (5 bases). The germline CDR1 and CDR2 sequences are MNHEY and SVGAGI. This CDR3 is 14 amino acids long. The V and J ends lost 6 bases and 1 base respectively, with 12 bases between them. The CDR3 bases are TGTGCCAGCAGCCTCTCGGGGGGGAACACTGAAGCTTTCTTT. It yields the protein CASSLSGGNTEAFF.

The chain has TRBV9 and TRBJ2-2; no clear D gene. Per germline, CDR1 SGDLS and CDR2 YYNGEE. The CDR3 has 12 residues. The V end was cut by 4 bases, the J end by 5 bases, with 6 bases between. In DNA form, the CDR3 reads TGTGCCAGCAGCCAGTCAACCGGGGAGCTGTTTTTT. Amino acid sequence: CASSQSTGELFF.

The genes are TRBV10-3 and TRBJ1-1; D is perhaps TRBD1 (6 bases). Germline values: CDR1 ENHRY, CDR2 SYGVKD. V was pared by 5 bases and J by 4 bases, with 14 bases between. The CDR3 contains 14 residues. CDR3 protein: CAISSDRRGTEAFF. CDR3 nucleotide sequence: TGTGCCATCAGTTCCGACAGGAGGGGCACTGAAGCTTTCTTT.

CDR3 residues: CAISQVASGRGGYNEQFF. The CDR3 DNA is TGTGCCATCAGTCAGGTGGCTAGCGGGAGGGGAGGGTACAATGAGCAGTTCTTC. The gene calls are TRBV10-3 and TRBJ2-1; 12 positions match TRBD2. V gave up 5 bases and J gave up 4 bases; unmatched junction bases: 12. Germline V gene data show CDR1 as ENHRY and CDR2 as SYGVKD. There are 18 residues in the CDR3.

In its sample, this clone was seen once. J is TRBJ2-5 and V is TRBV6-1, with D tentatively TRBD2 (6 bases). This CDR3 comprises 15 residues. V was cut by 6 bases and J by 1 base, with 15 bases left in between. CDR1 MNHNS and CDR2 SASEGT come from the germline V gene. CDR3 DNA sequence: TGTGCCAGCAGGGAGGGGCCCATTGCCCAAGAGACCCAGTACTTC. Its translation: CASREGPIAQETQYF.

The V and J genes are TRBV5-8 and TRBJ1-5, with 8 positions matching TRBD1. Germline V gives CDR1 SGHTS, CDR2 YDEGEE. CDR3 size: 14 residues. V dropped 4 bases and J dropped 5; count of bases not matched to a gene: 5. In DNA, the CDR3 is TGTGCCAGCAGCCTCAGGGGGCGTGATCAGCCCCAGCATTTT. It translates to CASSLRGRDQPQHF.

The V and J genes are TRBV28 and TRBJ1-1; TRBD1 matches at 8 bases. From germline, CDR1 is MDHEN and CDR2 SYDVKM. The CDR3 is 13 amino acids. V trimming: 6 bases; J trimming: 6 bases; junction bases outside the gene matches: 6. The CDR3 protein is CASSPRTGPEAFF. The CDR3 nucleotides read TGTGCCAGCAGCCCGAGGACAGGGCCTGAAGCTTTCTTT.

This clone was detected only once. V gene TRBV4-2 combines with J gene TRBJ2-1, with 9 positions matching TRBD2. Losses at the gene ends were 0 bases for V and 2 bases for J; bases not matched to a gene: 5. Germline-derived CDR1 and CDR2 are LGHNA and YNFKEQ. This CDR3 has 17 amino acids. CDR3 region: CASSQDLSGSAYNEQFF. CDR3 sequence (DNA): TGTGCCAGCAGCCAAGATCTTAGCGGGAGTGCCTACAATGAGCAGTTCTTC.

The chain couples TRBV9 to TRBJ2-4; tentatively, D is TRBD1 (6 bases). V was clipped by 9 bases and J by 4 bases, with 11 bases between them. CDR1 and CDR2 (germline): SGDLS, YYNGEE. The CDR3 consists of 12 residues. DNA of the CDR3: TGTGCCACCCCGCAGGGGAAAAACATTCAGTACTTC. It codes for CATPQGKNIQYF. Filled out from reference TRBV9 and TRBJ2-4, the complete variable domain reads DSGVTQTPKHLITATGQRVTLRCSPRSGDLSVYWYQQSLDQGLQFLIQYYNGEERAKGNILERFSAQQFPDLHSELNLSSLELGDSALYFCATPQGKNIQYFGAGTRLSVL.